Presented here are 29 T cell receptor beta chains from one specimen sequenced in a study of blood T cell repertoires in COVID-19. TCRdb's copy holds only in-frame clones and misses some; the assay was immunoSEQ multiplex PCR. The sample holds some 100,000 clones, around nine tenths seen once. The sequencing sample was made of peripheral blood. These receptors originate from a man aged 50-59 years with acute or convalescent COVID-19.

For the CDR3, the DNA is TGCGCCAGCAGCTCGGACAGGGAGGGCTACGAGCAGTACTTC. This translates into CASSSDREGYEQYF. J is TRBJ2-7 and V is TRBV5-1; a possible D gene is TRBD1 (8 bases). Trimming removed 3 bases from V and 3 bases from J, with 13 bases in between. The germline V gene encodes CDR1 SGHRS and CDR2 YFSETQ. CDR3 length: 14 residues. Combining the CDR3 with reference TRBV5-1 and TRBJ2-7 gives the whole variable domain KAGVTQTPRYLIKTRGQQVTLSCSPISGHRSVSWYQQTPGQGLQFLFEYFSETQRNKGNFPGRFSGRQFSNSRSEMNVSTLELGDSALYLCASSSDREGYEQYFGPGTRLTVT.

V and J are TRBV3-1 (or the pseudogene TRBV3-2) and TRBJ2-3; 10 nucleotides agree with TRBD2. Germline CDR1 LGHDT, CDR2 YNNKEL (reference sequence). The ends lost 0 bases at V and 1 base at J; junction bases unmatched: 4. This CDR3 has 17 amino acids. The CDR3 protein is CASSQDRLAGGTDTQYF. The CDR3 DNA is TGTGCCAGCAGCCAAGATCGGCTAGCGGGAGGCACAGATACGCAGTATTTT.

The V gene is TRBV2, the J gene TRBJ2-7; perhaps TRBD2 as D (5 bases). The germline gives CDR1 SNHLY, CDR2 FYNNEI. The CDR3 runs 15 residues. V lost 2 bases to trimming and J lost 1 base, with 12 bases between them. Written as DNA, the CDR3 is TGTGCCAGCAGTGAACATAGGCTAGCATCCTACGAGCAGTACTTC. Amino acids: CASSEHRLASYEQYF.

The CDR3 here is CASSFPGGVGYTF. The DNA for the CDR3 is TGTGCCAGCAGTTTCCCGGGGGGAGTAGGCTACACCTTC. J is TRBJ1-2 and V is TRBV27, with a tentative D call TRBD1 (5 bases). Germline V lookup: CDR1 MNHEY, CDR2 SMNVEV (reference sequence). The CDR3 extends over 13 amino acids. V dropped 3 bases and J dropped 8 bases, with 13 bases sitting between them.

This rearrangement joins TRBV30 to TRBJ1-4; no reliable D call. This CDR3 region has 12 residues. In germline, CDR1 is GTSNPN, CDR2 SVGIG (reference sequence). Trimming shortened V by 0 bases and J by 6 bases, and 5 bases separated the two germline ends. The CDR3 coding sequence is TGTGCCTGGAGTGTAGAGTATGAAAAACTGTTTTTT. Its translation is CAWSVEYEKLFF.

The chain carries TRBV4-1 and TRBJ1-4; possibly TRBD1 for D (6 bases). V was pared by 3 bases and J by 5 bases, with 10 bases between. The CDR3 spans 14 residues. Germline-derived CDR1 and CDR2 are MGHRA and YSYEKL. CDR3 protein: CASSQAGQNEKLFF. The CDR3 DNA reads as TGCGCCAGCAGCCAGGCTGGACAGAATGAAAAACTGTTTTTT.

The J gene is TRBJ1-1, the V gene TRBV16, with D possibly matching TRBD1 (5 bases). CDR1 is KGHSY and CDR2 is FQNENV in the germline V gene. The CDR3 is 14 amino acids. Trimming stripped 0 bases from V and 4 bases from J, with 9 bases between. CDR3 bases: TGTGCCAGCAGCCAATCAGGGGCAGCCACTGAAGCTTTCTTT. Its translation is CASSQSGAATEAFF.

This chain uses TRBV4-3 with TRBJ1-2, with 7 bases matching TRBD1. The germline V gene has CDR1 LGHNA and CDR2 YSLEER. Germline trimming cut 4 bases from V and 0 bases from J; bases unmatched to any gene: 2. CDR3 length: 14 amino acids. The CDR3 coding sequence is TGCGCCAGCAGCCCGGGACAGACTAACTATGGCTACACCTTC. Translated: CASSPGQTNYGYTF.

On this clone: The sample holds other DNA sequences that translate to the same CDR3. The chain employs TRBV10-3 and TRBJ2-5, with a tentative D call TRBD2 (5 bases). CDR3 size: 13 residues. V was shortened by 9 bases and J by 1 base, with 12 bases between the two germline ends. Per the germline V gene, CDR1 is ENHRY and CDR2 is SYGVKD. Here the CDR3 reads CAINGGGQETQYF. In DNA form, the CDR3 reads TGTGCCATAAACGGAGGCGGCCAAGAGACCCAGTACTTC.

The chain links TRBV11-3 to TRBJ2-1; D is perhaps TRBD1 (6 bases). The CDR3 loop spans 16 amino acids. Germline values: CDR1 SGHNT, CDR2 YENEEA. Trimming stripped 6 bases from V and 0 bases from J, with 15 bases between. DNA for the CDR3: TGTGCCAGCAGTCCCCTTAGGGGGAGCTCCTACAATGAGCAGTTCTTC. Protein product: CASSPLRGSSYNEQFF.

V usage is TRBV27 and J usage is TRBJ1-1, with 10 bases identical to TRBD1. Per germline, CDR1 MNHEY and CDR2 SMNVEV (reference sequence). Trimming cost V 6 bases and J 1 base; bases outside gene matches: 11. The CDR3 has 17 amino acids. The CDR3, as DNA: TGTGCCAGCAGCCTACGGACAGGGGGTGTTAGGAACACTGAAGCTTTCTTT. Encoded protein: CASSLRTGGVRNTEAFF.

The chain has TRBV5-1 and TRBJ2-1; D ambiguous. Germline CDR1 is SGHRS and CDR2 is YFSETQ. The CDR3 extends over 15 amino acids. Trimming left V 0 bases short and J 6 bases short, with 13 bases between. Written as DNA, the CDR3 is TGCGCCAGCAGCTTGGGTCACCAAAGAGGCAATGAGCAGTTCTTC. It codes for CASSLGHQRGNEQFF.

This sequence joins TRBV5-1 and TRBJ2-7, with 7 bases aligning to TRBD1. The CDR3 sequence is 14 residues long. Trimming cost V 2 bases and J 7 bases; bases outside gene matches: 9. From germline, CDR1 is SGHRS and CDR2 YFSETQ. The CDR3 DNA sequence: TGCGCCAGCAGCTTCACCGGGACAGCTGCAGAGCAGTACTTC. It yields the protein CASSFTGTAAEQYF.

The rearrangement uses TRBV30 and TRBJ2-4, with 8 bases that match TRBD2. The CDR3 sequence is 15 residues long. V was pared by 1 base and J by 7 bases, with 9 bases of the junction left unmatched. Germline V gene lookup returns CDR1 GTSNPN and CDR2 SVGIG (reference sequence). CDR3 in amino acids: CAWSAGGGWANIQYF. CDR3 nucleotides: TGTGCCTGGAGTGCAGGCGGGGGGTGGGCGAACATTCAGTACTTC.

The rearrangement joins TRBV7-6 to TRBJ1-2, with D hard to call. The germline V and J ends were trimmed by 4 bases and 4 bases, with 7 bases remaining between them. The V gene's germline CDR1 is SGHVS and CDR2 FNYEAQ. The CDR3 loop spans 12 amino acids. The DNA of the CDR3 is TGTGCCAGCAGCTCCGGACTCTATGGCTACACCTTC. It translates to CASSSGLYGYTF.

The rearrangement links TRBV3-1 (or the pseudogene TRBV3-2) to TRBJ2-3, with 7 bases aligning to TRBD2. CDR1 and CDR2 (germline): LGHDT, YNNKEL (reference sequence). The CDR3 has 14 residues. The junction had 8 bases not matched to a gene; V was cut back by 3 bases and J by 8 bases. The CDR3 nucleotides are TGTGCCAGCAGCCAGGCTAGCGGCGCCGCTACGCAGTATTTT. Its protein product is CASSQASGAATQYF.

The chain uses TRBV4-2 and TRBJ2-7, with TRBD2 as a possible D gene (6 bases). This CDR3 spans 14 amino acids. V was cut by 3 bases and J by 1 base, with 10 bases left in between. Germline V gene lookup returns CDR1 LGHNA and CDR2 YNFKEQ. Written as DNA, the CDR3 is TGTGCCAGCAGCCAGGGGGGAGCTTCCTACGAGCAGTACTTC. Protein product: CASSQGGASYEQYF.

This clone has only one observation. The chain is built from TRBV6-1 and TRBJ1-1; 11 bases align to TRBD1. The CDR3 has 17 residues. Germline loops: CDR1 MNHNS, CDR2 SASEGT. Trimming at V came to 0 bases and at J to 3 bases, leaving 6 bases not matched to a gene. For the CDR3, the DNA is TGTGCCAGCAGTGAAGCGATGGACAGGGGGCTCCACACTGAAGCTTTCTTT. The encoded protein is CASSEAMDRGLHTEAFF.

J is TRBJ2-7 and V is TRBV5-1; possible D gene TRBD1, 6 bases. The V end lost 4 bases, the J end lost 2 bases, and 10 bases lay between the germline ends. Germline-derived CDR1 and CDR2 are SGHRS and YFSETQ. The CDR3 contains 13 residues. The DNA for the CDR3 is TGCGCCAGCAGCACGGGACAACCCTACGAGCAGTACTTC. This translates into CASSTGQPYEQYF.

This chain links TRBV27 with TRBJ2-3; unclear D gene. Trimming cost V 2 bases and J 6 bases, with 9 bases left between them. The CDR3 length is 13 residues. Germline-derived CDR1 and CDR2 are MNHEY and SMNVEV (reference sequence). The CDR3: CASSLLLSDTQYF. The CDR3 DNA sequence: TGTGCCAGCAGTTTACTATTGAGCGATACGCAGTATTTT.

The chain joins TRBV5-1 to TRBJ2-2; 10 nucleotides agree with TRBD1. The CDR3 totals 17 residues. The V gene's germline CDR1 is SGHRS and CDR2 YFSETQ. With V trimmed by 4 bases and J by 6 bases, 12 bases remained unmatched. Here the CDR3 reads CASSPHSPGTGAGELFF. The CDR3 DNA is TGCGCCAGCAGCCCCCACAGCCCCGGGACAGGGGCCGGGGAGCTGTTTTTT. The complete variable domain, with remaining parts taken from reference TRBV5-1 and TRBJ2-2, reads KAGVTQTPRYLIKTRGQQVTLSCSPISGHRSVSWYQQTPGQGLQFLFEYFSETQRNKGNFPGRFSGRQFSNSRSEMNVSTLELGDSALYLCASSPHSPGTGAGELFFGEGSRLTVL.

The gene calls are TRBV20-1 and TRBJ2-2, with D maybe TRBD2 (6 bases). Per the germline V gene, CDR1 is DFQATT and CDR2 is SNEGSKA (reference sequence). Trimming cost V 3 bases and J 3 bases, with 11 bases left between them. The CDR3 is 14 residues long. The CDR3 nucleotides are TGCAGTGCTAGTAGGCGGGACGACACCGGGGAGCTGTTTTTT. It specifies CSASRRDDTGELFF.

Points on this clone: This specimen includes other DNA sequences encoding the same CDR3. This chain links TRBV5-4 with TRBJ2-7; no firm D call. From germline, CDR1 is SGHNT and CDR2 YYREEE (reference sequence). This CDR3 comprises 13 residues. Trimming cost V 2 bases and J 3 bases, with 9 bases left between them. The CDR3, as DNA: TGTGCCAGCAGCTTAGCTAGTGGCTACGAGCAGTACTTC. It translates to CASSLASGYEQYF.

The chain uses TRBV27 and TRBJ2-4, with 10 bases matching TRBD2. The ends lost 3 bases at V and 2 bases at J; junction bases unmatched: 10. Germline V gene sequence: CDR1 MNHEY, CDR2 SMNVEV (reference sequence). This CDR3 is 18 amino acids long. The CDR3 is CASSFQAGGPGSKNIQYF. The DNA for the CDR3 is TGTGCCAGCAGTTTTCAAGCGGGAGGGCCCGGGTCCAAAAACATTCAGTACTTC.

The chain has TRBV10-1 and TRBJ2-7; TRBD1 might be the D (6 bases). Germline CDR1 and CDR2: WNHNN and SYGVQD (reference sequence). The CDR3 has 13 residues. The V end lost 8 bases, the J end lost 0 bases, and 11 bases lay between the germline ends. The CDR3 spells CASSTGISYEQYF. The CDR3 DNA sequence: TGCGCCAGCTCAACAGGGATCTCCTACGAGCAGTACTTC.

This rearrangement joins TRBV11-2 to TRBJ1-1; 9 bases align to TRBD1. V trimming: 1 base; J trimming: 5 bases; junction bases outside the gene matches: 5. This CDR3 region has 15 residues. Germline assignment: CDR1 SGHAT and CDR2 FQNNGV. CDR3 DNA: TGTGCCAGCAGCTTAGGAGACAGGGGGTGGACTGAAGCTTTCTTT. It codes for CASSLGDRGWTEAFF.

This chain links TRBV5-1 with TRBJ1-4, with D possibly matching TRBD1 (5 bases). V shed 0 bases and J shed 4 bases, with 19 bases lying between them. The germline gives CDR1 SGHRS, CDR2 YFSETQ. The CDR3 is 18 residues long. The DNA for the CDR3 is TGCGCCAGCAGCTTGGGGGGGGTACGCCCCGGGATTAATGAAAAACTGTTTTTT. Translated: CASSLGGVRPGINEKLFF.

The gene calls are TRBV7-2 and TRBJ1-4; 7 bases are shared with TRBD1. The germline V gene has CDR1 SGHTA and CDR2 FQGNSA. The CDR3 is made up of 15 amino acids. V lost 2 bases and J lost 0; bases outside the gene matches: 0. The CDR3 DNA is TGTGCCAGCAGCTTACAGGGGGCAACTAATGAAAAACTGTTTTTT. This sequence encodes CASSLQGATNEKLFF.

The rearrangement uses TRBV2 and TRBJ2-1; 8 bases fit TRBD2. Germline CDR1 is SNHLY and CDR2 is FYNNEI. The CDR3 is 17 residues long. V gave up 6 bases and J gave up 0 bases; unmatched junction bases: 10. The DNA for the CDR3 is TGTGCCAGCAGCGCCTTACTAGCGGCAGGCTCCTACAATGAGCAGTTCTTC. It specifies CASSALLAAGSYNEQFF.